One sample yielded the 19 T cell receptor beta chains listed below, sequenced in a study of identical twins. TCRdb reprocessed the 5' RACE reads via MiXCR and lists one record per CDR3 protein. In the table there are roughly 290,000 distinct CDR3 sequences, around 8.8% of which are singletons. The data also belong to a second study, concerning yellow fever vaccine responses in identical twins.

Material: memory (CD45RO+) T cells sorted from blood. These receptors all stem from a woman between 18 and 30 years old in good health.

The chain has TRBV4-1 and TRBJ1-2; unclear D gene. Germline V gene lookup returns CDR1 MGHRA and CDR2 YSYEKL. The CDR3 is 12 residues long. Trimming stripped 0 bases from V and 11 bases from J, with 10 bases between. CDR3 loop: CASSQDLGQYTF. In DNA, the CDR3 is TGCGCCAGCAGCCAAGATTTAGGCCAGTACACCTTC.

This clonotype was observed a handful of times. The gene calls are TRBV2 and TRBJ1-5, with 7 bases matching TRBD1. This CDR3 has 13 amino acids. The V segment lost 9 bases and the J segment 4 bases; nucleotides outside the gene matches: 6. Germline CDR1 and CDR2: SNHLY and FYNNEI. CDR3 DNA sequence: TGTGCCAGTGTCAGGGGGGTAAATCAGCCCCAGCATTTT. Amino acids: CASVRGVNQPQHF. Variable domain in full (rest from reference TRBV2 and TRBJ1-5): EPEVTQTPSHQVTQMGQEVILRCVPISNHLYFYWYRQILGQKVEFLVSFYNNEISEKSEIFDDQFSVERPDGSNFTLKIRSTKLEDSAMYFCASVRGVNQPQHFGDGTRLSIL.

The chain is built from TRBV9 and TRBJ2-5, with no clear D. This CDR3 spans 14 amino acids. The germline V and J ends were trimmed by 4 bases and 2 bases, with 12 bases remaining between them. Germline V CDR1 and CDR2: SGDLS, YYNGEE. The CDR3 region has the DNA TGTGCCAGCAGCCTGACTTTCTATCAAGAGACCCAGTACTTC. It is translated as CASSLTFYQETQYF.

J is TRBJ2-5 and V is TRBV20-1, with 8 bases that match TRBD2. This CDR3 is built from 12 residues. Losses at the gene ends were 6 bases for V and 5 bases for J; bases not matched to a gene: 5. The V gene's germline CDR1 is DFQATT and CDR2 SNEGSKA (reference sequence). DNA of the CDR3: TGCAGTGCCCAGCGGGGGTTTGAGACCCAGTACTTC. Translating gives CSAQRGFETQYF.

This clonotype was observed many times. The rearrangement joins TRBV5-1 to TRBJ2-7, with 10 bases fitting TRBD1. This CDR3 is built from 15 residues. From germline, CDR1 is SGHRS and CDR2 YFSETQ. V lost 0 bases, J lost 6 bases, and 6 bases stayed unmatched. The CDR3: CASSLVSGQGFEQYF. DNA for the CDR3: TGCGCCAGCAGCTTGGTTTCGGGACAGGGGTTCGAGCAGTACTTC.

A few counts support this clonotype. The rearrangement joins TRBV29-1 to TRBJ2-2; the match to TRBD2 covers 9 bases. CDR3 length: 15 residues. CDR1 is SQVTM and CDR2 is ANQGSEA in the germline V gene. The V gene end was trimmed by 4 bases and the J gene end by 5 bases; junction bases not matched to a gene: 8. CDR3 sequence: CSVGPLAGGTGELFF. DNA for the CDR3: TGCAGCGTTGGGCCCCTTGCGGGGGGGACCGGGGAGCTGTTTTTT.

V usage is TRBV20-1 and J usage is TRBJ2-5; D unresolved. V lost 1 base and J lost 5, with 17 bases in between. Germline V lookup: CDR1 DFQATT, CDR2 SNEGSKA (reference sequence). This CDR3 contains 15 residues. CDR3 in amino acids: CSARVAGARRETQYF. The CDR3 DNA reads TGCAGTGCTAGAGTAGCAGGAGCGAGGCGGGAGACCCAGTACTTC.

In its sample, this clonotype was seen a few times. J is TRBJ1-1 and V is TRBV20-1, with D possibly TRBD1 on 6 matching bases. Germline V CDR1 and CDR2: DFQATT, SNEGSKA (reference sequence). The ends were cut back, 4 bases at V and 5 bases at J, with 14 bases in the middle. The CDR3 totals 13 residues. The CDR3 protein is CSATQYRDTEAFF. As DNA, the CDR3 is TGCAGTGCTACCCAGTACAGGGATACTGAAGCTTTCTTT.

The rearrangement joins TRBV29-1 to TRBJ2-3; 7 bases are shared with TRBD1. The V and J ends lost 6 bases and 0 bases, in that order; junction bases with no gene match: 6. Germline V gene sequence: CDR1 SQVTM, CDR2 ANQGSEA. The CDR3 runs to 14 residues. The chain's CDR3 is CSVGRQGSTDTQYF. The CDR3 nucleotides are TGCAGCGTGGGGAGACAGGGTAGCACAGATACGCAGTATTTT.

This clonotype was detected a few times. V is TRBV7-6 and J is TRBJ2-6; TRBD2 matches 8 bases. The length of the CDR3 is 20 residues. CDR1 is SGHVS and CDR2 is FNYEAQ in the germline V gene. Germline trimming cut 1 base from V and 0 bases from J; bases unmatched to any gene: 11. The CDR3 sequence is CASSLVNSGGRNSGANVLTF. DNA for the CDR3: TGTGCCAGCAGCTTAGTTAACAGCGGGGGAAGGAACTCTGGGGCCAACGTCCTGACTTTC.

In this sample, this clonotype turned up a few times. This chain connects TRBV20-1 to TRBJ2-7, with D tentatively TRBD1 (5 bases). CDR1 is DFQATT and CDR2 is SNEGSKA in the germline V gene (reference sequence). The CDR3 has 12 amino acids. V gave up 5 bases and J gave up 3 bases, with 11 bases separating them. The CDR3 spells CSAGAGIYEQYF. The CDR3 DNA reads TGCAGTGCTGGGGCAGGGATCTACGAGCAGTACTTC.

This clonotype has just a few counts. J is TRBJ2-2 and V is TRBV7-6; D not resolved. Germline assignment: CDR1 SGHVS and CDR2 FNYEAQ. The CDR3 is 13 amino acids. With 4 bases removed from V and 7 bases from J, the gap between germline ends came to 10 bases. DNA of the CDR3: TGTGCCAGCAGCTCCCGTCCGATCGGGGAGCTGTTTTTT. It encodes CASSSRPIGELFF.

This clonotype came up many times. The CDR3 DNA follows: TGTGCCACCAGCAGAGATCGGCAGGTTAATGAAAAACTGTTTTTT. This sequence encodes CATSRDRQVNEKLFF. This sequence joins TRBV15 and TRBJ1-4; D remains ambiguous. This CDR3 is 15 amino acids long. Germline V lookup: CDR1 LNHNV, CDR2 YYDKDF (reference sequence). The V end lost 0 bases, the J end lost 4 bases, and 9 bases lay between the germline ends. Complete variable domain (other parts from reference TRBV15 and TRBJ1-4): DAMVIQNPRYQVTQFGKPVTLSCSQTLNHNVMYWYQQKSSQAPKLLFHYYDKDFNNEADTPDNFQSRRPNTSFCFLDIRSPGLGDTAMYLCATSRDRQVNEKLFFGSGTQLSVL.

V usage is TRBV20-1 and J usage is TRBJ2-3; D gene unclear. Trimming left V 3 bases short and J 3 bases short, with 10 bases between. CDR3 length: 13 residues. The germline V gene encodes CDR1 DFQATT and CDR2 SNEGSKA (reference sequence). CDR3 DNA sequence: TGCAGTGCTAGTTTTGACTTTACAGATACGCAGTATTTT. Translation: CSASFDFTDTQYF.

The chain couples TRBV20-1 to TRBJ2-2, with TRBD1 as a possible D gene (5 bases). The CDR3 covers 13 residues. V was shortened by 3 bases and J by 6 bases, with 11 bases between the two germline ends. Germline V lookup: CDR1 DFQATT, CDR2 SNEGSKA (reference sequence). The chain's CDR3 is CSASITGAGELFF. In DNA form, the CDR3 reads TGCAGTGCTAGTATCACAGGCGCCGGGGAGCTGTTTTTT.

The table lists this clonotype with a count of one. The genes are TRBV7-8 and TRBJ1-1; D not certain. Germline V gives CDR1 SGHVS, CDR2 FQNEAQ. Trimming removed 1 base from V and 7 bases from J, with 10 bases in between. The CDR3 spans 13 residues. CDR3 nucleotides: TGTGCCAGCAGCTTAGGCGCCGGAGTTGAAGCTTTCTTT. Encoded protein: CASSLGAGVEAFF.

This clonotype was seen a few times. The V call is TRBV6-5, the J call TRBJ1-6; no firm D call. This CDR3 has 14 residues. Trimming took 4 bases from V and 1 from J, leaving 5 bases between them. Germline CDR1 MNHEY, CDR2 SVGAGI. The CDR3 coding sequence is TGTGCCAGCAGTTTGGGATCCTATAATTCACCCCTCCACTTT. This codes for CASSLGSYNSPLHF.

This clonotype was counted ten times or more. The CDR3 loop reads CARPVSGASDTQYF. As DNA, the CDR3 is TGTGCCAGGCCCGTTAGCGGTGCATCAGATACGCAGTATTTT. The rearrangement uses TRBV5-7 and TRBJ2-3, with D maybe TRBD2 (6 bases). TRBV5-7 is filed as an ORF, its function uncertain. Trimming removed 8 bases from V and 4 bases from J, with 17 bases in between. CDR3 length equals 14 residues.

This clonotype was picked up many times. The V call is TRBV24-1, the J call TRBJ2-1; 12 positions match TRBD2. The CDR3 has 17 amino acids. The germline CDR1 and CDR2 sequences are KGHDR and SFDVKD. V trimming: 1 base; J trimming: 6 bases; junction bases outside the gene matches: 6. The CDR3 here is CATSDLPTSGRPNEQFF. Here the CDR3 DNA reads TGTGCCACCAGTGATTTACCGACTAGCGGGAGACCCAATGAGCAGTTCTTC.